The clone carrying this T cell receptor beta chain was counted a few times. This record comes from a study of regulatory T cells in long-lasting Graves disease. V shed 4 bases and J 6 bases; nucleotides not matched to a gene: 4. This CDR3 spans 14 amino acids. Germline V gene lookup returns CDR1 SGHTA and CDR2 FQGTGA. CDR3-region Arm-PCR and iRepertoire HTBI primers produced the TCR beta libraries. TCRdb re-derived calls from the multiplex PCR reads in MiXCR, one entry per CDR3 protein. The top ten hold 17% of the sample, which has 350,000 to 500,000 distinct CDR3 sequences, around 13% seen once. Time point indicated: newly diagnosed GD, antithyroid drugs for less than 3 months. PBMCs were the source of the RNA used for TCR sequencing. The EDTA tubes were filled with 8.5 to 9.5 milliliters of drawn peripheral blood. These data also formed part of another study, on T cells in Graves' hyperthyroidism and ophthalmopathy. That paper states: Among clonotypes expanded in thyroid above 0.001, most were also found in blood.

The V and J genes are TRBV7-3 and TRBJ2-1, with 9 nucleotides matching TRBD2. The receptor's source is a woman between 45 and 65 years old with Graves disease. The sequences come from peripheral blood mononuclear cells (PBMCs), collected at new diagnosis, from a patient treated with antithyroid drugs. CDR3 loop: CASSYSGRPNEQFF. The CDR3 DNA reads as TGTGCCAGCAGCTATAGCGGGAGACCCAATGAGCAGTTCTTC.